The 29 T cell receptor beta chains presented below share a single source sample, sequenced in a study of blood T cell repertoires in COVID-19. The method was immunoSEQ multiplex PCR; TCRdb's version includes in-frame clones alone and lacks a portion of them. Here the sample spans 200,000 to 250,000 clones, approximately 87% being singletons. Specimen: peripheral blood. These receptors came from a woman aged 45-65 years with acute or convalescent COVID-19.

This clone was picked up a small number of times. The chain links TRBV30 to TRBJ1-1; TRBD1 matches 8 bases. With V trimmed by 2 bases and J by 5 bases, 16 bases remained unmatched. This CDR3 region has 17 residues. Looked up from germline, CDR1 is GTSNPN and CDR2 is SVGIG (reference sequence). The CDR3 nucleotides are TGTGCCTGGAGTTCTGGACAGGGTCGGTTTTCGGGAACTGAAGCTTTCTTT. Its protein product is CAWSSGQGRFSGTEAFF.

As DNA, the CDR3 is TGTGCCAGCAGCCAAGATTGGGCAGCAGCCTCTGGGGCCAACGTCCTGACTTTC. It codes for CASSQDWAAASGANVLTF. This chain connects TRBV4-2 to TRBJ2-6; D is uncertain. Germline V gene data show CDR1 as LGHNA and CDR2 as YNFKEQ. The CDR3 spans 18 residues. V was shortened by 0 bases and J by 0 bases, with 12 bases between the two germline ends.

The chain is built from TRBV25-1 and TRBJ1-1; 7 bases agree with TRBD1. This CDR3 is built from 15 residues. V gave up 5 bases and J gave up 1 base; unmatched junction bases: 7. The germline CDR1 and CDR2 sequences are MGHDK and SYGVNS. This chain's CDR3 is CASSRPQGENTEAFF. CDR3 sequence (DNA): TGTGCCAGCAGTAGACCCCAGGGGGAGAACACTGAAGCTTTCTTT.

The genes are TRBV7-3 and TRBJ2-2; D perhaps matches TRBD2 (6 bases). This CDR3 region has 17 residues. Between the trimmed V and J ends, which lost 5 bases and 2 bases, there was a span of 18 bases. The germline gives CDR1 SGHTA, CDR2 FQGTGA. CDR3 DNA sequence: TGTGCCAGCAGCCCGTCCCCCGGGGGAGCCAACACCGGGGAGCTGTTTTTT. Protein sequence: CASSPSPGGANTGELFF.

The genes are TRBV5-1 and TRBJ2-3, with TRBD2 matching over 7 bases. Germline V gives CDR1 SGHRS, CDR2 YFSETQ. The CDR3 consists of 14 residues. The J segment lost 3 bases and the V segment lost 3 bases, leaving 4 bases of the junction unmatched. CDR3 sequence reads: CASSSPGGTDTQYF. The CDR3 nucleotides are TGCGCCAGCAGCTCCCCCGGGGGGACAGATACGCAGTATTTT. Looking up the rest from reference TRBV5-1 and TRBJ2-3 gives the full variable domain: KAGVTQTPRYLIKTRGQQVTLSCSPISGHRSVSWYQQTPGQGLQFLFEYFSETQRNKGNFPGRFSGRQFSNSRSEMNVSTLELGDSALYLCASSSPGGTDTQYFGPGTRLTVL.

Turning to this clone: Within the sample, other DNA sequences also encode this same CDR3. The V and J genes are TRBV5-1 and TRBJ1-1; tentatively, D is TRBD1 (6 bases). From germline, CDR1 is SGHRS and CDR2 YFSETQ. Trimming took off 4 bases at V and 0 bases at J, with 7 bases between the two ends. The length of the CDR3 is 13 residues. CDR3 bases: TGCGCCAGCAGCACAGGGCTGAACACTGAAGCTTTCTTT. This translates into CASSTGLNTEAFF.

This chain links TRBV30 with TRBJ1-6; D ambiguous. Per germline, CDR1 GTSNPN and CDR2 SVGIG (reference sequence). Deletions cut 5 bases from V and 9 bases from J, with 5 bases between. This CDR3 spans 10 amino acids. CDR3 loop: CAWFGSPLHF. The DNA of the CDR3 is TGTGCCTGGTTCGGTTCACCCCTCCACTTT. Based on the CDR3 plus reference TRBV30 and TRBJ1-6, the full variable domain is SQTIHQWPATLVQPVGSPLSLECTVEGTSNPNLYWYRQAAGRGLQLLFYSVGIGQISSEVPQNLSASRPQDRQFILSSKKLLLSDSGFYLCAWFGSPLHFGNGTRLTVT.

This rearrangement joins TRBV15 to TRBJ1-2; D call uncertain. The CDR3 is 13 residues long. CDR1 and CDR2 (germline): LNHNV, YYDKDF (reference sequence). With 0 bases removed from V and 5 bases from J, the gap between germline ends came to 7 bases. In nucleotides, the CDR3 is TGTGCCACCAGCAGAGATTTTCAGTATGGCTACACCTTC. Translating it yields CATSRDFQYGYTF.

The CDR3 sequence is CASSLDTLRYEQYF. In DNA form, the CDR3 reads TGCGCCAGCAGCTTAGATACCCTACGCTACGAGCAGTACTTC. The chain couples TRBV5-1 to TRBJ2-7, with D unclear. The CDR3 loop spans 14 amino acids. Trimming took off 2 bases at V and 3 bases at J, with 12 bases between the two ends. Germline assignment: CDR1 SGHRS and CDR2 YFSETQ.

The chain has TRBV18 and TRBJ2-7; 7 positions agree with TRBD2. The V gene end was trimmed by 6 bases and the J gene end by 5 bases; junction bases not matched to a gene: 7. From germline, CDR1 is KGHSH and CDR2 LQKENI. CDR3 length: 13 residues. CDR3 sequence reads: CASSLGRGNEQYF. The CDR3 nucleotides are TGTGCCAGCTCCCTAGGGCGGGGGAACGAGCAGTACTTC.

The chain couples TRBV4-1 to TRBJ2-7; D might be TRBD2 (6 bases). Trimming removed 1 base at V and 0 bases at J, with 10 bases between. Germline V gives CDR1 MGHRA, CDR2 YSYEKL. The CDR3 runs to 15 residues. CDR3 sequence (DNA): TGCGCCAGCAGCCAAGGGGTAGCGGTCTCCTACGAGCAGTACTTC. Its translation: CASSQGVAVSYEQYF.

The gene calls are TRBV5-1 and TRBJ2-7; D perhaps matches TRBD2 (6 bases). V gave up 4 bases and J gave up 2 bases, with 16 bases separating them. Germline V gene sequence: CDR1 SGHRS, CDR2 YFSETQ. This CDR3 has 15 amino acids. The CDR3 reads CASSPNVGGTYEQYF. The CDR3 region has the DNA TGCGCCAGCAGCCCCAACGTGGGGGGAACCTACGAGCAGTACTTC.

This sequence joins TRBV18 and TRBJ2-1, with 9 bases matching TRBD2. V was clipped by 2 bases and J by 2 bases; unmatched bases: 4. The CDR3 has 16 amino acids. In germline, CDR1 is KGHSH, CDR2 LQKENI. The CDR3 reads CASSPSLAGTYNEQFF. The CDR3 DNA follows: TGTGCCAGCTCACCAAGCCTAGCGGGAACCTACAATGAGCAGTTCTTC.

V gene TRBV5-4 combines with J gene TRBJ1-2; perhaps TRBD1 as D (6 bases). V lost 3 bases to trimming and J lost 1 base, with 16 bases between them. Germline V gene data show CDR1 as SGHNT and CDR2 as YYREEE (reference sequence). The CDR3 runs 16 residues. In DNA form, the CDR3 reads TGTGCCAGCAGCTGGAACCGGGGGGCGAATAACTATGGCTACACCTTC. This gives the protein CASSWNRGANNYGYTF.

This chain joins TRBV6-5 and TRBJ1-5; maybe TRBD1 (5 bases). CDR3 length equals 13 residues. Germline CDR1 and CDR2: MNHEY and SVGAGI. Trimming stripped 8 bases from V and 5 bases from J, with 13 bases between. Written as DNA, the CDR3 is TGTGCCAGCCGCAGGGTACGGGATCAGCCCCAGCATTTT. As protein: CASRRVRDQPQHF.

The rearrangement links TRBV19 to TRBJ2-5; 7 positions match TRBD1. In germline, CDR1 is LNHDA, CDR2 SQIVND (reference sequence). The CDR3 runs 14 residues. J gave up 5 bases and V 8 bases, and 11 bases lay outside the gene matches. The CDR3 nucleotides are TGTGCCAGTGTAGACAGGGCTGATGGCGAGACCCAGTACTTC. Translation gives CASVDRADGETQYF.

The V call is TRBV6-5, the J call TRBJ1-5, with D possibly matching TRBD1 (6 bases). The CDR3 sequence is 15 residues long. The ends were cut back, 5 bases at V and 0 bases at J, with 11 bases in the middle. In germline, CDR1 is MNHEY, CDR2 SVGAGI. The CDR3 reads CASSLGTPSNQPQHF. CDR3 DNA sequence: TGTGCCAGCAGTCTCGGGACACCTAGCAATCAGCCCCAGCATTTT.

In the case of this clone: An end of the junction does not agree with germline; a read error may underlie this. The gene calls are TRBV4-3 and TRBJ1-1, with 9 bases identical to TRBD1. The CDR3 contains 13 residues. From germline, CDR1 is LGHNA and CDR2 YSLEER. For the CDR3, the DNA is TGCGCCAGCAGCGAAGACAGGGGGAGTGAAGCTTTCTTT. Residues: CASSEDRGSEAFF.

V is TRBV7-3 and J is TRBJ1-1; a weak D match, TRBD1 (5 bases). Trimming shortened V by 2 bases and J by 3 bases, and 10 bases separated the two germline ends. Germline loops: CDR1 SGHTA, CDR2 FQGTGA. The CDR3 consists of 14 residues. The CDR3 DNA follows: TGTGCCAGCAGCTTACAGGGTGGGGACACTGAAGCTTTCTTT. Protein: CASSLQGGDTEAFF.

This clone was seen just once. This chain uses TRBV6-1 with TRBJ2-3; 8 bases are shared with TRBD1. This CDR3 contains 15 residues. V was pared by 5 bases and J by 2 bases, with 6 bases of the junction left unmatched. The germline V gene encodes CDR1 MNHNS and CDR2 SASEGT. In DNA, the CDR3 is TGTGCCAGCAGTTTGGGGACAGGAGTCACAGATACGCAGTATTTT. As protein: CASSLGTGVTDTQYF.

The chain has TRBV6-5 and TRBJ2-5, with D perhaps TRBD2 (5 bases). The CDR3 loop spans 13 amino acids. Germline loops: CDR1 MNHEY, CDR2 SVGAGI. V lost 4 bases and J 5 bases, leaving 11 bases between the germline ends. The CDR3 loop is CASSFFPGETQYF. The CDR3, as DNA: TGTGCCAGCAGTTTCTTTCCGGGGGAGACCCAGTACTTC.

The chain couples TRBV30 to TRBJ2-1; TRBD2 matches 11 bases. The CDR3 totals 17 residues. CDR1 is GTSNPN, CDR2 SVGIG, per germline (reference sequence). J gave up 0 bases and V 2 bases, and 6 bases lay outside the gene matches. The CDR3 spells CAWSKGTSGSSYNEQFF. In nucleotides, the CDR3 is TGTGCCTGGAGTAAGGGGACTAGCGGTAGCTCCTACAATGAGCAGTTCTTC.

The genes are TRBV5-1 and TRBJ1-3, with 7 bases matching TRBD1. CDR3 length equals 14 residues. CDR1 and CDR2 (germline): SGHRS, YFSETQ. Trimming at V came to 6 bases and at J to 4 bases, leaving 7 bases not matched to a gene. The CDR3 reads CASTPTGNGNTIYF. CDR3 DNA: TGCGCCAGCACCCCGACAGGGAACGGAAACACCATATATTTT.

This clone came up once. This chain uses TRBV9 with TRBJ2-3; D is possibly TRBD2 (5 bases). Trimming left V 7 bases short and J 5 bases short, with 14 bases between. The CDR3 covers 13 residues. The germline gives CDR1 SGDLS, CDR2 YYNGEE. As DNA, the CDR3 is TGTGCCAGCGCCGGCCTCCGGGAAGATACGCAGTATTTT. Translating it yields CASAGLREDTQYF.

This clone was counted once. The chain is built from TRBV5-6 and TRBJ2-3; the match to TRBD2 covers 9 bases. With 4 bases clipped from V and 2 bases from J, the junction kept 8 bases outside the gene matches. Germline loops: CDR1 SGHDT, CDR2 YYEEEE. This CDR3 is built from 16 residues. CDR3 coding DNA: TGTGCCAGCAGCCCCCTAAGCGGGGGGTACACAGATACGCAGTATTTT. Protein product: CASSPLSGGYTDTQYF.

The CDR3, as DNA: TGTGCCAGCAGGGCATACGCTGTGGAGACTGGGGCCAACGTCCTGACTTTC. It is translated as CASRAYAVETGANVLTF. This chain uses TRBV5-5 with TRBJ2-6; D unclear. Deletions cut 5 bases from V and 2 bases from J, with 17 bases between. This CDR3 has 17 residues. CDR1 and CDR2 from the germline V gene are SGHKS and YYEKEE (reference sequence).

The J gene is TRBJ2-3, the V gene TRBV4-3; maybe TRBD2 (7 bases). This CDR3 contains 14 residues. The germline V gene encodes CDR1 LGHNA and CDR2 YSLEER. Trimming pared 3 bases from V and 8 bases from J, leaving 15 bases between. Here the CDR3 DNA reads TGCGCCAGCAGCCATAAAGGGGGGGGAGGTACGCAGTATTTT. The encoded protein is CASSHKGGGGTQYF.

The DNA for the CDR3 is TGTGCCAGCAGTGACGCAAGAGGGACAGGGGGGGACCAAGAGACCCAGTACTTC. This gives the protein CASSDARGTGGDQETQYF. The genes are TRBV6-4 and TRBJ2-5; TRBD1 agrees at 11 bases. The germline V gene has CDR1 MRHNA and CDR2 SNTAGT. The junction had 8 bases not matched to a gene; V was cut back by 2 bases and J by 0 bases. CDR3 length equals 18 residues.

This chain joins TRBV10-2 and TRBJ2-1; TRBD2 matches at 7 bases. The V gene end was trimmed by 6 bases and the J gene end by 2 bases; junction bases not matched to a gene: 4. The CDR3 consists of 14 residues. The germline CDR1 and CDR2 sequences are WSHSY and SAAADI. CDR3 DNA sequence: TGCGCCAGCAGACTAGCGCTTCCCTACAATGAGCAGTTCTTC. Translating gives CASRLALPYNEQFF.